This T cell receptor (beta chain) was identified in a study of molecular identifiers for immune sequencing clone quantification. Background on the study: In the replicates, RNA derived from around 20,000 or 100,000 naive CD8 cells was divided into five parts, and four were sequenced. Study-level points and caveats: The study found clones above 20 RNA copies held over 98% of effector molecules and under 1% in naive cells.

The sample holds many counts of this clonotype. Its antigen is not identified. Preparation of naive CD8 libraries involved about 19,000 to 1,100,000 sorted cells and 10%, 30% or 50% RNA. It was with previously described methods and listed TCR primers that bulk TCR libraries were made. One entry per CDR3 protein results from TCRdb running MiXCR on the PCR reads. The sample records 80,000 to 95,000 distinct CDR3 sequences, roughly 19% being singletons. The CDR3 totals 11 residues. Trimming shortened V by 8 bases and J by 12 bases, and 11 bases separated the two germline ends. Germline V gene lookup returns CDR1 LNHDA and CDR2 SQIVND (reference sequence).

This TCR came from a human donor in good health. Some libraries in this study had Jurkat cell RNA spiked in. Sample: naive CD8+ T cells from blood, with Jurkat cell RNA spiked in. Subset denoted: FACS-sorted CD8+CD4-CCR7+CD45RA+ naive T cells. The chain uses TRBV19 and TRBJ1-6, with D uncertain. CDR3 nucleotides: TGTGCCAGTTCCCCGGGCGGACCCCTCCACTTT. Encoded protein: CASSPGGPLHF.